The present T cell receptor beta chain was sequenced within a study of prognosis after radiotherapy for stage I lung cancer. The CDR3 runs to 13 residues. Trimming removed 3 bases at V and 4 bases at J, with 7 bases between. CDR1 and CDR2 (germline): LNHDA, SQIVND (reference sequence). With two-round multiplex PCR, TCR beta CDR3 sequences were amplified from genomic DNA. The use of primers specific to each TRBV and TRBJ gene characterized first-round PCR. The second PCR round used universal primers. TCRdb processed the multiplex PCR reads anew with MiXCR; each CDR3 protein has one entry. The table shows about 15,000 distinct CDR3 sequences, with around 31% occurring only once. Comment on this clonotype: Its antigen is unknown.

Study results and caveats: Lower Shannon entropy values were found after stereotactic body radiation therapy in patients who developed distant metastases.

This sequence was found in a donor older than 45 with non-small cell lung cancer. Here the sequenced sample was PBMCs, taken before or after stereotactic body radiation therapy (not recorded which). This rearrangement joins TRBV19 to TRBJ1-5; no firm D call. Written as DNA, the CDR3 is TGTGCCAGTAGTATGTCCGGTAATCAGCCCCAGCATTTT. Its protein product is CASSMSGNQPQHF.